This T cell receptor beta chain was identified during a study of T cell repertoires in cytomegalovirus infection (dated by TCRdb to about 2019). Study-wide context: The HLA type of each donor mattered for the analysis, because public TCR beta signatures pointed to carriage of CMV infection along with the matching HLA type.

To note about this clonotype: Its cognate antigen has yet to be identified. Base qualities were left out, and no much larger clone turns up one base away.

The sequencer was an Illumina HiSeq 1500. TCRdb cleaned the public reads at Q25 with fastp, built clones with MiXCR and kept in-frame beta chains. Every distinct CDR3 protein forms one entry, paired with its most common genes and DNA. The sample records 200,000 to 300,000 distinct CDR3 sequences, 12% to 15% of which are singletons. The ten largest account for around 8.1% of the sample. Overall study outcomes, separate from this receptor: The ex vivo response was dominated by HLA-C-restricted CMV-specific TCR beta clonotypes, and the single most frequent clonotype in two of eight donors was supplied by these HLA-C-restricted clonotypes. In both this cohort and an independent cohort of 352 donors, the cumulative frequency of public TCR beta family members distinguished carriers of CMV infection plus the relevant HLA type.

V is reduced by 2 bases and J by 5 bases, leaving a spacing of 7 bases between them. From cysteine to phenylalanine, the CDR3 is 12 amino acids long. The read is trimmed to its CDR3 DNA, 36 bases read in frame from base 1. CDR1 and CDR2, per the germline V gene, are MDHEN and SYDVKM. The sequencing sample was made of PBMCs. This chain is built from TRBV28 and TRBJ2-7, with the D gene uncertain. This clonotype originated in a human donor in good health (CMV status not recorded). Some clones in this sample may be carry-over from other donors' samples. At the DNA level, the sequence is TGTGCCAGCAGTTTACCCCGGAACGAGCAGTACTTC. This gives the protein CASSLPRNEQYF.